This is a list of T cell receptor beta chains from one sample in a study of T cells after yellow fever vaccination. TCRdb reprocessed the 5' RACE reads with MiXCR, giving one entry per CDR3 protein. In the table there are roughly 500,000 distinct CDR3 sequences, under 25% of which are singletons. The material was PBMCs, obtained 15 days after the yellow fever booster vaccination. These receptors all come from a man aged 25 to 40 who received the YFV17D yellow fever vaccine. Both conserved end residues are part of each CDR3. Each record gives: CDR3 protein, J gene, V gene, clone size. Expanded clones get a size class; other rows say once, few or many, or leave the size out.

cdr3_aa: CASTDYRVELFF
j_call: TRBJ2-2
v_call: TRBV7-2
clone_size: few

cdr3_aa: CSARTTYEQYF
j_call: TRBJ2-7
v_call: TRBV20-1
clone_size: many

cdr3_aa: CASSPGPNNVGQFF
j_call: TRBJ2-1
v_call: TRBV7-2
clone_size: few

cdr3_aa: CASRTGYDGETQYF
j_call: TRBJ2-5
v_call: TRBV7-2
clone_size: .

cdr3_aa: CASSVQGASSSEQYF
j_call: TRBJ2-7
v_call: TRBV2
clone_size: few

cdr3_aa: CASSLAGGRDEQFF
j_call: TRBJ2-1
v_call: TRBV7-9
clone_size: few

cdr3_aa: CASSSTQGATEAFF
j_call: TRBJ1-1
v_call: TRBV11-2
clone_size: .

cdr3_aa: CSAIAGTSDTQYF
j_call: TRBJ2-3
v_call: TRBV20-1
clone_size: .

cdr3_aa: CASGTSPYNEQFF
j_call: TRBJ2-1
v_call: TRBV5-1
clone_size: .

cdr3_aa: CASRLKGAGNTIYF
j_call: TRBJ1-3
v_call: TRBV12-3/TRBV12-4
clone_size: few

cdr3_aa: CASSVGETSGPYEQYF
j_call: TRBJ2-7
v_call: TRBV9
clone_size: .

cdr3_aa: CASSPRTGRAMGTEAFF
j_call: TRBJ1-1
v_call: TRBV3-1
clone_size: few

cdr3_aa: CASSLTASAEAFF
j_call: TRBJ1-1
v_call: TRBV5-6
clone_size: many

cdr3_aa: CASSQDLRGEGETQYF
j_call: TRBJ2-5
v_call: TRBV4-2
clone_size: .

cdr3_aa: CASSAGGRGSYNEQFF
j_call: TRBJ2-1
v_call: TRBV9
clone_size: few

cdr3_aa: CASSQVVGASEAFF
j_call: TRBJ1-1
v_call: TRBV4-3
clone_size: few

cdr3_aa: CASSLRGLAGADTQYF
j_call: TRBJ2-3
v_call: TRBV7-2
clone_size: .